This T cell receptor (beta chain) was obtained from a study of T-cell reconstitution after alpha-beta-depleted transplantation in children. The study's findings and limits: After one year, T-cell counts and TCRbeta diversity mostly came from new T cells. Expanded clones from the graft, numbering several hundred, reportedly supplied alpha-beta T cells about two months after transplant.

Trimming left V 1 base short and J 3 bases short, with 10 bases between. The CDR3 totals 13 residues. Looked up from germline, CDR1 is DFQATT and CDR2 is SNEGSKA (reference sequence). This clonotype appeared many times. What it recognizes is unknown. For TCRbeta, the library was prepared with unique molecular identifiers. TCRdb processed the PCR reads anew with MiXCR; each CDR3 protein has one entry. The repertoire holds approximately 350,000 distinct CDR3 sequences, with around 15% as singletons. The specimen comprised PBMCs, mostly from graft donor cells, sampled 360 days after TCRalphabeta/CD19-depleted stem cell transplant. The TCR comes from a male patient aged 2 to 9 who had a stem cell transplant for acute lymphoblastic leukemia, so the T cells may come from the graft donor. The V gene is TRBV20-1, the J gene TRBJ2-7; tentative D call: TRBD1 (6 bases). The CDR3 is CSARGQVGYEQYF. Here the CDR3 DNA reads TGCAGTGCTAGAGGACAGGTGGGCTACGAGCAGTACTTC.